A selection of T cell receptor beta chains follows, all from one sample in a study of blood T cell repertoires in COVID-19. The assay was immunoSEQ multiplex PCR, and TCRdb's table has in-frame clones only and misses some. Counted here are tens of thousands of clones, more than 75% occurring once; the ten biggest clones make up over 12%. The sequencing input was peripheral blood. Receptors originate from a man aged 60 to 75 with COVID-19, enrolled during active disease. The conserved cysteine and the conserved F or W are not part of the CDR3 here. The D gene is left open where the match is weak.

ASAKGQANTDTQY	TRBV9	TRBJ2-3	TRBD1
ASSQEPGRGVTQY	TRBV3-1/TRBV3-2	TRBJ2-3	.
ASSGILAVQETQY	TRBV19	TRBJ2-5	TRBD2
ATSAPGTGELF	TRBV24-1	TRBJ2-2	.
AISVMAGAAGDTQY	TRBV10-3	TRBJ2-3	.
ASSRGGYGYT	TRBV7-2	TRBJ1-2	.
ASSIGGAEAF	TRBV19	TRBJ1-1	.
ASDRTGGTEAF	TRBV19	TRBJ1-1	TRBD1
ASSRGGQPQH	TRBV7-2	TRBJ1-5	.
ASSFVGQYSNQPQH	TRBV28	TRBJ1-5	.
AIRAGTSGEETQY	TRBV10-3	TRBJ2-5	TRBD2
ASSYSDNGGELF	TRBV6-5	TRBJ2-2	.
ASSQDGLYPTDTQY	TRBV21-1	TRBJ2-3	.
SVDHDRASAYTQY	TRBV29-1	TRBJ2-3	TRBD1
ASSLQGLTDTQY	TRBV7-6	TRBJ2-3	.
ATARDSLFQETQY	TRBV27	TRBJ2-5	.
ASSSGREQY	TRBV10-1	TRBJ2-7	.
ASGLGLAGTLRTQY	TRBV12-5	TRBJ2-5	TRBD2
ATTGDSNQPQH	TRBV10-3	TRBJ1-5	TRBD1
ASAETPQSYEQY	TRBV5-5	TRBJ2-7	.
ASSPGLGDTQY	TRBV18	TRBJ2-3	.
ASKSAENTGELF	TRBV11-2	TRBJ2-2	.
ASSVSGNTEAF	TRBV2	TRBJ1-1	.
ASSIRDREKGGEQY	TRBV19	TRBJ2-7	TRBD1
ASSFAGQGETQY	TRBV5-1	TRBJ2-5	TRBD1